The rows below give T cell receptor beta chains drawn from one sample of a study of blood T cell repertoires in COVID-19. Here immunoSEQ multiplex PCR was the method, and the copy in TCRdb shows in-frame clones only, minus some. The table shows around 120,000 clones, with 80% to 90% occurring only once. Sequences were obtained from peripheral blood. All receptors derive from an older woman with acute or convalescent COVID-19. The CDR3 runs from the conserved cysteine through the conserved F or W. Each record gives: V gene, J gene, D gene, CDR3 length, CDR3 protein, CDR3 DNA. D genes are given only for firm matches.

TRBV18,TRBJ2-3,.,16,CASSPRLGGQMDTQYF,TGTGCCAGCTCACCACGGCTCGGGGGGCAAATGGATACGCAGTATTTT
TRBV19,TRBJ1-2,.,11,CASRSGSGYTF,TGTGCCAGTAGATCAGGATCTGGCTACACCTTC
TRBV28,TRBJ1-1,TRBD1,14,CASSLAGGNTEAFF,TGTGCCAGCAGTTTAGCAGGGGGAAACACTGAAGCTTTCTTT
TRBV6-5,TRBJ2-1,TRBD2,15,CASSPPSGGVNEQFF,TGTGCCAGCAGTCCACCTAGCGGGGGGGTCAATGAGCAGTTCTTC
TRBV28,TRBJ2-1,TRBD1,15,CASSSSRGLYNEQFF,TGTGCCAGCAGTTCCAGCAGGGGGTTATACAATGAGCAGTTCTTC
TRBV6-5,TRBJ2-6,.,16,CASSWAGHSGANVLTF,TGTGCCAGCAGTTGGGCAGGGCACTCTGGGGCCAACGTCCTGACTTTC
TRBV7-9,TRBJ2-3,TRBD2,16,CASSFGLAANTDTQYF,TGTGCCAGCAGCTTTGGACTAGCGGCGAACACAGATACGCAGTATTTT
TRBV3-1/TRBV3-2,TRBJ1-1,.,14,CASSLSAQGTEAFF,TGTGCCAGCAGCCTTTCAGCCCAGGGCACTGAAGCTTTCTTT
TRBV6-5,TRBJ2-1,TRBD2,15,CASKLAGGEWNEQFF,TGTGCCAGCAAACTAGCGGGGGGGGAGTGGAATGAGCAGTTCTTC
TRBV6-5,TRBJ1-6,.,16,CASSYSQISYNSPLHF,TGTGCCAGCAGTTACTCTCAGATCTCCTATAATTCACCCCTCCACTTT
TRBV28,TRBJ1-1,.,14,CASSPGTQRFEAFF,TGTGCCAGCAGTCCCGGGACACAAAGGTTTGAAGCTTTCTTT
TRBV6-5,TRBJ2-3,.,14,CATGAAGSTDTQYF,TGTGCCACCGGGGCCGCGGGGAGCACAGATACGCAGTATTTT
TRBV5-5,TRBJ2-1,TRBD1,15,CASRNRDRGYNEQFF,TGTGCCAGCAGAAACCGGGACAGGGGATACAATGAGCAGTTCTTC
TRBV10-3,TRBJ1-6,TRBD1,14,CAISGEGAFSPLHF,TGTGCCATCAGTGGCGAGGGGGCATTTTCACCCCTCCACTTT
TRBV6-5,TRBJ1-2,TRBD1,14,CASSSPGQIYGYTF,TGTGCCAGCAGTTCACCGGGACAGATCTATGGCTACACCTTC
TRBV5-1,TRBJ1-4,.,14,CASSTATGDEKLFF,TGCGCCAGCAGCACCGCCACGGGGGATGAAAAACTGTTTTTT
TRBV6-5,TRBJ2-7,TRBD2,15,CASSYETSGFYEQYF,TGTGCCAGCAGTTACGAGACTAGCGGATTCTACGAGCAGTACTTC
TRBV3-1/TRBV3-2,TRBJ2-7,TRBD1,12,CASSQGTGMGYF,TGTGCCAGCAGCCAAGGGACAGGGATGGGGTACTTC
TRBV18,TRBJ2-7,TRBD1,16,CASSLSDRDWSYEQYF,TGTGCCAGCTCACTGTCCGACAGGGATTGGTCCTACGAGCAGTACTTC
TRBV9,TRBJ1-2,TRBD1,16,CASSPQGGQGDGGYTF,TGTGCCAGCAGCCCACAAGGGGGACAGGGGGACGGTGGCTACACCTTC
TRBV7-9,TRBJ1-3,TRBD1,14,CASGQGNSGNTIYF,TGTGCCAGCGGACAGGGGAACTCTGGAAACACCATATATTTT
TRBV27,TRBJ1-6,TRBD1,14,CASSLDRVGSPLHF,TGTGCCAGCAGCCTGGACAGGGTGGGTTCACCCCTCCACTTT
TRBV6-6,TRBJ2-3,TRBD2,16,CASSYSTGGDTDTQYF,TGTGCCAGCAGTTACTCGACGGGGGGGGACACAGATACGCAGTATTTT
TRBV10-3,TRBJ1-3,.,15,CAISGGGLSGNTIYF,TGTGCCATCAGCGGGGGAGGGCTCTCTGGAAACACCATATATTTT
TRBV2,TRBJ1-4,.,15,CASYLVIQTNEKLFF,TGTGCCAGCTACCTAGTGATCCAGACTAATGAAAAACTGTTTTTT
TRBV12-5,TRBJ2-2,TRBD1,14,CASGNRGGTGELFF,TGTGCTAGTGGCAACAGGGGCGGCACCGGGGAGCTGTTTTTT
TRBV10-2,TRBJ1-6,TRBD1,13,CAISTGGNSPLHF,TGCGCCATTTCAACAGGGGGAAATTCACCCCTCCACTTT
TRBV15,TRBJ1-1,.,16,CATSREVPTTDTEAFF,TGTGCCACCAGCAGAGAGGTTCCAACAACCGACACTGAAGCTTTCTTT
TRBV29-1,TRBJ2-3,.,13,CSVELALRDTQYF,TGCAGCGTTGAGTTGGCCCTCCGAGATACGCAGTATTTT
TRBV7-2,TRBJ2-5,.,16,CASSLEGGWVVETQYF,TGTGCCAGCAGCTTAGAAGGGGGTTGGGTCGTAGAGACCCAGTACTTC
TRBV19,TRBJ2-1,.,14,CASSRGQNNNEQFF,TGTGCCAGTAGCCGCGGGCAAAACAACAATGAGCAGTTCTTC
TRBV5-5,TRBJ2-7,.,13,CASTAGRFGEQYF,TGTGCCAGCACCGCGGGACGGTTTGGCGAGCAGTACTTC